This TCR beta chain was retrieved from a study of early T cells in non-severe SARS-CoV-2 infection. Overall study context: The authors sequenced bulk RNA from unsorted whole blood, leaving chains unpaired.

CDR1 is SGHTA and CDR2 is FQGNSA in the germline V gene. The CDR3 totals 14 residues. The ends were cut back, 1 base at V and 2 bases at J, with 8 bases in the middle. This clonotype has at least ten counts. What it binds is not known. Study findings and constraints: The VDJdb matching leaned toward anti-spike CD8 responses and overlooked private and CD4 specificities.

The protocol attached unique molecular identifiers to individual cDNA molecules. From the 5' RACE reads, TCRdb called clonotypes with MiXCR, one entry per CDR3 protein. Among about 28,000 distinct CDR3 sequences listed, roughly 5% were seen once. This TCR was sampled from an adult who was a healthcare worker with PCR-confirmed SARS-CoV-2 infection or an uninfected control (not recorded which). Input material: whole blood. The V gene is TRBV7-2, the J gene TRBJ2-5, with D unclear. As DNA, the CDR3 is TGTGCCAGCAGCTTAGAATGGGGACAAGAGACCCAGTACTTC. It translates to CASSLEWGQETQYF.